A single sample gave rise to the 5 T cell receptor beta chains below, sequenced in a study of response to subunit inactivated influenza vaccine. Using its own MiXCR run on the RT-PCR reads, TCRdb lists one record per CDR3 protein. The sample contains more than 450,000 distinct CDR3 sequences, about 8% of which appear only once. The sample consisted of PBMCs from blood, taken about 24 months after vaccination. The receptors originated from a man between 50 and 69 years old who received an inactivated influenza vaccine.

The V gene is TRBV6-4, the J gene TRBJ2-1; 13 bases align to TRBD2. The junction had 4 bases not matched to a gene; V was cut back by 5 bases and J by 6 bases. The CDR3 totals 15 residues. CDR1 MRHNA and CDR2 SNTAGT come from the germline V gene. The CDR3 loop reads CASSSGLAGSNEQFF. The CDR3 DNA sequence: TGTGCCAGCAGTTCGGGACTAGCGGGATCCAATGAGCAGTTCTTC.

This clonotype was picked up many times. This chain links TRBV6-5 with TRBJ2-3; D unclear. The CDR3 length is 15 residues. In germline, CDR1 is MNHEY, CDR2 SVGAGI. V lost 2 bases and J 1 base, leaving 10 bases between the germline ends. This CDR3 reads CASSYGSRGTDTQYF. In DNA form, the CDR3 reads TGTGCCAGCAGTTACGGGTCTAGAGGCACAGATACGCAGTATTTT.

The chain uses TRBV10-3 and TRBJ2-1; D is undetermined. This CDR3 comprises 15 residues. V was pared by 7 bases and J by 0 bases, with 13 bases between. Germline CDR1 and CDR2: ENHRY and SYGVKD. CDR3 bases: TGTGCCATCAATGGCGGTAAGAGCTCCTACAATGAGCAGTTCTTC. This translates into CAINGGKSSYNEQFF.

This clonotype was found many times. The chain uses TRBV5-1 and TRBJ1-1; D unclear. Germline V gene data show CDR1 as SGHRS and CDR2 as YFSETQ. The CDR3 sequence is 14 residues long. V was trimmed by 0 bases and J by 6 bases, leaving 12 bases between them. CDR3 nucleotides: TGCGCCAGCAGCTTGGGGCAGAACTTTGCTGAAGCTTTCTTT. Protein: CASSLGQNFAEAFF.

This clonotype was detected only a few times. The chain joins TRBV7-2 to TRBJ1-5; 12 bases match TRBD1. Unmatched junction bases numbered 3, after V lost 4 bases and J lost 2 bases. Germline V gives CDR1 SGHTA, CDR2 FQGNSA. CDR3 length: 16 residues. CDR3 region: CASSWGQGARNQPQHF. The CDR3 bases are TGTGCCAGCAGCTGGGGACAGGGGGCCCGCAATCAGCCCCAGCATTTT. The full variable domain, with the rest looked up from reference TRBV7-2 and TRBJ1-5, is GAGVSQSPSNKVTEKGKDVELRCDPISGHTALYWYRQSLGQGLEFLIYFQGNSAPDKSGLPSDRFSAERTGGSVSTLTIQRTQQEDSAVYLCASSWGQGARNQPQHFGDGTRLSIL.